Here is one T cell receptor (beta chain) with its context. No antigen is known for it. The data stem from a study of T cell repertoires in cytomegalovirus infection. About the study: From public TCR beta signatures came an indication of both CMV infection and matching HLA type.

Study findings and constraints: Based on cumulative public TCR beta family frequency, carriers of CMV plus the relevant HLA were identified. There were HLA-C-restricted CMV-specific TCR beta clonotypes dominating the ex vivo response.

TCRdb ran MiXCR on the reads and lists one entry per CDR3 protein. Of 600,000 to 800,000 distinct CDR3 sequences listed, 20% to 25% are singletons. The germline CDR1 and CDR2 sequences are SGHNT and YYREEE (reference sequence). This CDR3 is 14 amino acids long. V dropped 4 bases and J dropped 2; count of bases not matched to a gene: 6. Sequencing input: CD8+ T cells from PBMCs. The V gene is TRBV5-4, the J gene TRBJ2-7, with 7 bases matching TRBD1. This sequence originates from a human donor in good health (CMV status not recorded). Some clones in this sample may be carry-over from other donors' samples. The CDR3 is CASSPRQGAYEQYF. DNA of the CDR3: TGTGCCAGCAGCCCTAGACAGGGCGCCTACGAGCAGTACTTC.